These 18 T cell receptor beta chains share one sample of origin, sequenced in a study of blood T cell repertoires in COVID-19. Measured with immunoSEQ multiplex PCR; TCRdb has only the in-frame clones, and not every one. The sample carries roughly 380,000 clones, around 85% recorded once. The sequenced sample was peripheral blood. The receptors originated from a woman between 18 and 29 years old with acute or convalescent COVID-19.

The rearrangement uses TRBV7-9 and TRBJ2-7, with D perhaps TRBD2 (5 bases). CDR1 and CDR2 (germline): SEHNR, FQNEAQ (reference sequence). This CDR3 spans 12 amino acids. Trimming removed 5 bases at V and 2 bases at J, with 7 bases between. This chain's CDR3 is CASSPSPYEQYF. The DNA for the CDR3 is TGTGCCAGCAGCCCTAGCCCCTACGAGCAGTACTTC.

This chain links TRBV19 with TRBJ2-7, with D perhaps matching TRBD1 (5 bases). The CDR3 length is 13 residues. V lost 3 bases to trimming and J lost 5 bases, with 11 bases between them. The germline V gene has CDR1 LNHDA and CDR2 SQIVND (reference sequence). DNA for the CDR3: TGTGCCAGTAGTATCCAGGGAAGTAACGAGCAGTACTTC. Residues: CASSIQGSNEQYF.

The genes are TRBV5-1 and TRBJ2-7, with TRBD2 identical over 12 bases. Germline lookup yields CDR1 SGHRS and CDR2 YFSETQ. The CDR3 loop spans 15 amino acids. J gave up 4 bases and V 0 bases, and 2 bases lay outside the gene matches. Here the CDR3 DNA reads TGCGCCAGCAGCTTGGGGACTAGCGGGGAGTACGAGCAGTACTTC. Translating it yields CASSLGTSGEYEQYF.

The count of this clone is one. CDR3 protein: CATSDRGQSDTQYF. In nucleotides, the CDR3 is TGTGCCACCAGTGATCGGGGACAGTCAGATACGCAGTATTTT. The rearrangement links TRBV24-1 to TRBJ2-3; 7 bases line up with TRBD1. The germline V gene has CDR1 KGHDR and CDR2 SFDVKD. This CDR3 has 14 amino acids. The ends lost 3 bases at V and 4 bases at J; junction bases unmatched: 3.

This sequence joins TRBV15 and TRBJ1-5, with 7 bases fitting TRBD1. CDR3 length equals 14 residues. Per the germline V gene, CDR1 is LNHNV and CDR2 is YYDKDF (reference sequence). The V gene end was trimmed by 5 bases and the J gene end by 6 bases; junction bases not matched to a gene: 7. The CDR3 region is CATSLDRDGQPQHF. DNA of the CDR3: TGTGCCACCAGCCTCGACAGGGACGGTCAGCCCCAGCATTTT.

Here the CDR3 DNA reads TGTGCCAGCGCAGGGCGCTCCTATAATTCACCCCTCCACTTT. Its protein is CASAGRSYNSPLHF. The V gene is TRBV6-5, the J gene TRBJ1-6; weak D call: TRBD1 (5 bases). Between the trimmed V and J ends, which lost 8 bases and 0 bases, there was a span of 8 bases. Germline V gene lookup returns CDR1 MNHEY and CDR2 SVGAGI. The CDR3 covers 14 residues.

The rearrangement uses TRBV7-9 and TRBJ2-5; D not certain. The CDR3 has 14 residues. CDR1 and CDR2 (germline): SEHNR, FQNEAQ (reference sequence). V was clipped by 4 bases and J by 2 bases, with 11 bases between them. CDR3 bases: TGTGCCAGCAGCTCTCCCAGTGAACAAGAGACCCAGTACTTC. It yields the protein CASSSPSEQETQYF.

This clone has only a few counts. The gene calls are TRBV5-4 and TRBJ1-2; TRBD1 matches 8 bases. The CDR3 has 15 residues. Germline CDR1 is SGHNT and CDR2 is YYREEE (reference sequence). With V trimmed by 0 bases and J by 7 bases, 8 bases remained unmatched. The CDR3 nucleotides are TGTGCCAGCAGCTTGGAGTCAGGGGGCTATGGTGGCTACACCTTC. Residues: CASSLESGGYGGYTF.

J is TRBJ1-1 and V is TRBV5-4; D unclear. From germline, CDR1 is SGHNT and CDR2 YYREEE (reference sequence). The CDR3 length is 14 residues. Deletions cut 0 bases from V and 8 bases from J, with 14 bases between. CDR3 residues: CASSLVGLGEEAFF. The CDR3 DNA is TGTGCCAGCAGCTTGGTAGGACTGGGTGAAGAAGCTTTCTTT.

The V call is TRBV11-3, the J call TRBJ2-1, with 8 bases that match TRBD1. The CDR3 loop spans 14 amino acids. V shed 5 bases and J 4 bases; nucleotides not matched to a gene: 4. Germline V gives CDR1 SGHNT, CDR2 YENEEA. CDR3 amino acids: CASSRQGLYNEQFF. CDR3 coding DNA: TGTGCCAGCAGCCGACAGGGGCTATACAATGAGCAGTTCTTC.

The chain links TRBV6-5 to TRBJ2-2, with a weak D call TRBD2 (5 bases). The CDR3 spans 15 residues. CDR1 and CDR2 (germline): MNHEY, SVGAGI. V lost 5 bases and J lost 1, with 11 bases in between. This CDR3 is CASSRSGRNTGELFF. The CDR3 DNA is TGTGCCAGCAGTCGGAGCGGCAGGAACACCGGGGAGCTGTTTTTT.

The chain recombines TRBV19 with TRBJ2-7; the D is unclear. V was clipped by 5 bases and J by 0 bases, with 14 bases between them. This CDR3 region has 15 residues. Looked up from germline, CDR1 is LNHDA and CDR2 is SQIVND (reference sequence). The CDR3 loop is CASSGAASASYEQYF. CDR3 nucleotides: TGTGCCAGTAGTGGCGCGGCATCAGCCTCCTACGAGCAGTACTTC.

V usage is TRBV5-8 and J usage is TRBJ1-5, with D possibly being TRBD1 (5 bases). Germline V CDR1 and CDR2: SGHTS, YDEGEE. CDR3 size: 16 residues. V was clipped by 1 base and J by 2 bases, with 13 bases between them. The CDR3 protein is CASSLIVRVGNQPQHF. As DNA, the CDR3 is TGTGCCAGCAGCTTGATAGTCAGGGTAGGCAATCAGCCCCAGCATTTT.

J is TRBJ1-3 and V is TRBV21-1. TRBV21-1 is an annotated pseudogene. The CDR3 has 14 amino acids. The CDR3 region is CASSPEAAGNTIYF. The DNA for the CDR3 is TGTGCCAGCAGCCCCGAGGCAGCTGGAAACACCATATATTTT.

The chain employs TRBV2 and TRBJ2-2; a possible D gene is TRBD2 (6 bases). Per the germline V gene, CDR1 is SNHLY and CDR2 is FYNNEI. This CDR3 has 12 amino acids. Trimming took 10 bases from V and 1 from J, leaving 7 bases between them. CDR3 sequence (DNA): TGTGCCACCGGGGGGAACACCGGGGAGCTGTTTTTT. Its protein product is CATGGNTGELFF.

The rearrangement joins TRBV18 to TRBJ2-1; 9 positions agree with TRBD1. The V and J ends lost 3 bases and 8 bases, in that order; junction bases with no gene match: 2. Looked up from germline, CDR1 is KGHSH and CDR2 is LQKENI. The CDR3 contains 13 residues. CDR3 protein: CASSPTGGDEQFF. DNA of the CDR3: TGTGCCAGCTCACCTACAGGGGGCGATGAGCAGTTCTTC.

The CDR3 bases are TGTGCCAGTTGCGGGACAGCCTCTGGAAACACCATATATTTT. It codes for CASCGTASGNTIYF. The rearrangement joins TRBV19 to TRBJ1-3; TRBD1 agrees at 7 bases. This CDR3 spans 14 amino acids. CDR1 and CDR2 from the germline V gene are LNHDA and SQIVND (reference sequence). V was pared by 8 bases and J by 0 bases, with 4 bases of the junction left unmatched.

This chain joins TRBV7-8 and TRBJ2-5; 10 nucleotides match TRBD1. The CDR3 spans 15 residues. With 4 bases clipped from V and 5 bases from J, the junction kept 7 bases outside the gene matches. Germline V gives CDR1 SGHVS, CDR2 FQNEAQ. The CDR3 coding sequence is TGTGCCAGCAGCTCATGGGACAGGGGTAGGGAGACCCAGTACTTC. It encodes CASSSWDRGRETQYF.